This T cell receptor (beta chain) stems from a study of radiotherapy plus CTLA-4 blockade in lung cancer. At the level of the study: Across the patients, objective responses occurred in about 18%, and disease control in roughly 30%.

Germline V CDR1 and CDR2: MDHEN, SYDVKM. The CDR3 extends over 12 amino acids. V shed 1 base and J shed 2 bases, with 3 bases lying between them. Sequenced by immunoSEQ multiplex PCR; TCRdb stores in-frame clones only, minus some. This table has approximately 32,000 clones, roughly 70% appearing once. This receptor was taken from a human donor with non-small cell lung cancer who had stable disease on radiotherapy plus ipilimumab. The genes are TRBV28 and TRBJ2-7; D is undetermined. The input for sequencing was peripheral blood, taken from a patient treated with radiotherapy plus ipilimumab. Here the CDR3 reads CASSLLAYEQYF. In DNA form, the CDR3 reads TGTGCCAGCAGTTTATTGGCCTACGAGCAGTACTTC.